A selection of T cell receptor beta chains follows, all from one sample in a study of blood T cell repertoires in COVID-19. Assay: immunoSEQ multiplex PCR; the TCRdb copy retains only in-frame clones and omits some. The repertoire consists of fewer than 300,000 clones, with 81% occurring once and the leading ten covering around 2.9%. Material for sequencing was peripheral blood. Source of these receptors: a woman in her fifties or sixties with active or convalescent COVID-19. Both conserved end residues are part of each CDR3.

>TRBV4-2|TRBJ2-1|13
CASSRGRSNEQFF
>TRBV5-1|TRBJ1-4|14
CASSGGGPSEKLFF
>TRBV5-1|TRBJ2-3|14
CASSLVAGADTQYF
>TRBV10-3|TRBJ2-5|14
CAISTAGGPETQYF
>TRBV3-1/TRBV3-2|TRBJ2-2|16
CASSQDPGRGTGELFF
>TRBV4-1|TRBJ1-6|12
CASKGPNSPLHF
>TRBV18|TRBJ2-1|17
CASSPSTDRGKTNEQFF
>TRBV3-1/TRBV3-2|TRBJ2-6|15
CASSQLPRGANVLTF
>TRBV5-1|TRBJ2-7|14
CASSFRQVLDEQYF
>TRBV24-1|TRBJ2-1|14
CATSQGQGYNEQFF
>TRBV5-5|TRBJ1-2|17
CASSLAAGGHLMDGYTF
>TRBV6-2/TRBV6-3|TRBJ1-2|13
CASSSLTGFGYTF
>TRBV7-2|TRBJ1-4|12
CASSTPPGVLFF
>TRBV24-1|TRBJ2-1|17
CATSESGQGEGYNEQFF
>TRBV10-3|TRBJ1-2|18
CAISVSSGTGGEGYGYTF
>TRBV2|TRBJ2-7|12
CASKPTGDEQYF
>TRBV12-3/TRBV12-4|TRBJ2-7|12
CASSNQGYEQYF
>TRBV10-1|TRBJ2-4|15
CASSPGQGAKNIQYF
>TRBV21-1|TRBJ1-1|16
CASSKVFRQGNTEAFF
>TRBV24-1|TRBJ2-1|14
CATSDIRAGNEQFF
>TRBV4-1|TRBJ2-5|15
CASSHFGGAQETQYF
>TRBV7-7|TRBJ1-4|15
CASRPGTGANEKLFF
>TRBV19|TRBJ2-3|13
CASSPPGSDTQYF
>TRBV6-1|TRBJ2-1|19
CASSEAGRLRGGRGDEQFF
>TRBV5-1|TRBJ2-7|15
CASSLNGLRAYEQYF
>TRBV27|TRBJ1-2|19
CASILSPRDRIQLSYGYTF
>TRBV27|TRBJ1-5|15
CASRPGVVSNQPQHF
>TRBV2|TRBJ2-1|13
CATRQVAYNEQFF
>TRBV7-6|TRBJ2-2|16
CASSLSPGQYTGELFF
>TRBV3-1/TRBV3-2|TRBJ2-1|15
CASSQEGLSYNEQFF
>TRBV5-1|TRBJ1-1|17
CASSFSNPGLAGTEAFF
>TRBV2|TRBJ2-5|13
CASSRDRGETQYF
>TRBV6-1|TRBJ1-2|14
CASHIRAREYGYTF
>TRBV11-3|TRBJ2-1|17
CASSHERGTGALNEQFF
>TRBV5-4|TRBJ2-1|16
CASSSPGGAAYNEQFF
>TRBV7-9|TRBJ1-5|14
CASSLGTGMQPQHF
>TRBV4-2|TRBJ2-3|16
CASSLTAGGSTDTQYF
>TRBV7-9|TRBJ1-4|11
CASIGDGGLFF
>TRBV19|TRBJ2-7|16
CASSTGVFPLNYEQYF
>TRBV28|TRBJ1-6|14
CASSRRGYNSPLHF
>TRBV2|TRBJ1-1|15
CASSDRDRGDTEAFF
>TRBV19|TRBJ1-1|16
CASSTTWFAKNTEAFF
>TRBV6-1|TRBJ2-7|14
CASSEGRGPREQYF
>TRBV7-8|TRBJ1-1|13
CASSSIRGPEAFF
>TRBV4-1|TRBJ1-4|14
CASSQTGVDEKLFF
>TRBV30|TRBJ2-3|11
CAWRLEDTQYF
>TRBV7-2|TRBJ2-2|16
CASSLDASGVSGELFF
>TRBV29-1|TRBJ2-5|15
CSVEDQGQGVETQYF
>TRBV5-8|TRBJ1-2|15
CASSSRQGIDYGYTF
>TRBV20-1|TRBJ1-1|14
CSASWGVGNTEAFF
>TRBV24-1|TRBJ1-6|13
CATSGDYNSPLHF
>TRBV5-4|TRBJ1-2|13
CASSLELNYGYTF
>TRBV5-1|TRBJ1-4|15
CASSTSGTGNEKLFF
>TRBV7-2|TRBJ1-3|15
CASSWGKGAGNTIYF
>TRBV15|TRBJ1-1|15
CATSRVSVVPTEAFF